This passage covers 29 T cell receptor beta chains from one sample sequenced in a study of T-cell memory formation after mild COVID-19. TCRdb independently ran MiXCR on the 5' RACE reads; one entry per CDR3 protein. The sample lists about 45,000 distinct CDR3 sequences, about a tenth occurring once. Sequenced input: PBMCs or a T cell subset sorted from them (not recorded which). Every receptor here comes from an adult woman who had mild COVID-19 (a few samples of this study predate the infection). Cell type and time point are not known.

This clonotype has a handful of counts. The chain links TRBV5-1 to TRBJ1-1; D is perhaps TRBD1 (5 bases). Germline CDR1 is SGHRS and CDR2 is YFSETQ. With 1 base removed from V and 4 bases from J, the gap between germline ends came to 14 bases. This CDR3 comprises 15 residues. The CDR3: CASSLNALGGTEAFF. CDR3 nucleotides: TGCGCCAGCAGCTTGAATGCCTTGGGGGGCACTGAAGCTTTCTTT. Full variable domain (rest looked up from reference TRBV5-1 and TRBJ1-1): KAGVTQTPRYLIKTRGQQVTLSCSPISGHRSVSWYQQTPGQGLQFLFEYFSETQRNKGNFPGRFSGRQFSNSRSEMNVSTLELGDSALYLCASSLNALGGTEAFFGQGTRLTVV.

The table lists this clonotype with a few counts. The rearrangement links TRBV9 to TRBJ1-1, with 7 bases identical to TRBD1. V shed 0 bases and J 5 bases; nucleotides not matched to a gene: 4. The CDR3 is made up of 14 amino acids. CDR1 is SGDLS and CDR2 is YYNGEE in the germline V gene. CDR3 nucleotides: TGTGCCAGCAGCGTAGACAGGGGTGGGACTGAAGCTTTCTTT. Amino acid sequence: CASSVDRGGTEAFF.

The rearrangement links TRBV6-2 or TRBV6-3 to TRBJ1-2; 8 bases align to TRBD1. The J segment lost 7 bases and the V segment lost 7 bases, leaving 5 bases of the junction unmatched. The CDR3 runs 12 residues. Germline values: CDR1 MNHEY, CDR2 SVGEGT. The CDR3: CASNRGAIGYTF. In DNA, the CDR3 is TGTGCCAGCAACAGGGGGGCGATTGGCTACACCTTC.

The J gene is TRBJ2-7, the V gene TRBV27; D is perhaps TRBD1 (5 bases). Germline CDR1 and CDR2: MNHEY and SMNVEV (reference sequence). The CDR3 loop spans 13 amino acids. V was pared by 3 bases and J by 7 bases, with 13 bases between. The CDR3 nucleotides read TGTGCCAGCAGTTTCCAGGGTCTAGGAGAGCAGTACTTC. Translating gives CASSFQGLGEQYF.

This clonotype was detected once. V and J are TRBV19 and TRBJ1-2; D uncertain. CDR3 length equals 12 residues. The ends were cut back, 4 bases at V and 5 bases at J, with 8 bases in the middle. The germline gives CDR1 LNHDA, CDR2 SQIVND (reference sequence). In DNA, the CDR3 is TGTGCCAGTAGTAGCCGGTTTTATGGCTACACCTTC. This translates into CASSSRFYGYTF.

V is TRBV4-2 and J is TRBJ2-5; 9 bases align to TRBD2. In germline, CDR1 is LGHNA, CDR2 YNFKEQ. The J segment lost 4 bases and the V segment lost 0 bases, leaving 6 bases of the junction unmatched. The CDR3 extends over 16 amino acids. CDR3 sequence: CASSQDSAGGPETQYF. CDR3 in DNA: TGTGCCAGCAGCCAAGATTCGGCGGGAGGGCCAGAGACCCAGTACTTC.

The CDR3 spells CSAPRGGGLTDTQYF. CDR3 coding DNA: TGCAGTGCCCCCCGTGGGGGGGGCCTGACAGATACGCAGTATTTT. J is TRBJ2-3 and V is TRBV20-1; the D gene is possibly TRBD2 (7 bases). Trimming took 6 bases from V and 3 from J, leaving 19 bases between them. The germline V gene encodes CDR1 DFQATT and CDR2 SNEGSKA (reference sequence). This CDR3 comprises 15 residues.

The chain uses TRBV7-2 and TRBJ2-3; D might be TRBD1 (5 bases). The CDR3 extends over 13 amino acids. Trimming stripped 4 bases from V and 6 bases from J, with 11 bases between. CDR1 is SGHTA, CDR2 FQGNSA, per germline. CDR3 sequence (DNA): TGTGCCAGCAGCTGGGGCCACCAGGATACGCAGTATTTT. This codes for CASSWGHQDTQYF.

This clonotype occurred a few times. The chain uses TRBV27 and TRBJ2-1; TRBD2 matches 15 bases. This CDR3 spans 18 amino acids. Germline lookup yields CDR1 MNHEY and CDR2 SMNVEV (reference sequence). V was pared by 8 bases and J by 7 bases, with 15 bases of the junction left unmatched. The CDR3 DNA reads TGTGCCAGCGGAAGGACTAGCGGGAGGGCATCCCACCCTAATGAGCAGTTCTTC. Its protein product is CASGRTSGRASHPNEQFF.

By sample share, this clonotype is medium-sized. The junction differs from germline at one of its ends, possibly a read error. The rearrangement uses TRBV11-3 and TRBJ1-2, with D unclear. This CDR3 contains 11 residues. Germline V gives CDR1 SGHNT, CDR2 YENEEA. CDR3 in amino acids: CASSYTWEVYF. For the CDR3, the DNA is TGTGCCAGCAGTTATACTTGGGAAGTCTACTTC.

A remark on this clonotype: A much larger clone lies a single base off, so this may be a read error. The V call is TRBV7-6, the J call TRBJ2-3, with 10 bases that match TRBD2. There are 15 residues in the CDR3. The germline CDR1 and CDR2 sequences are SGHVS and FNYEAQ. The CDR3 protein is CASSRAGGLTDTRYF. The CDR3 DNA reads as TGTGCCAGCAGCCGAGCGGGAGGGCTCACAGATACGCGGTATTTT.

This clonotype was picked up many times. The V gene is TRBV7-2, the J gene TRBJ2-1; D is undetermined. Between the trimmed V and J ends, which lost 4 bases and 3 bases, there was a span of 10 bases. CDR1 and CDR2 from the germline V gene are SGHTA and FQGNSA. The CDR3 contains 14 residues. DNA of the CDR3: TGTGCCAGCAGCTCCCGGACGGGCTACAATGAGCAGTTCTTC. Translation gives CASSSRTGYNEQFF.

This clonotype was seen many times. The chain recombines TRBV27 with TRBJ2-7; perhaps TRBD1 as D (5 bases). V lost 4 bases and J lost 7, with 20 bases in between. CDR3 length: 15 residues. The germline V gene has CDR1 MNHEY and CDR2 SMNVEV (reference sequence). DNA for the CDR3: TGTGCCAGCAGTTCTTCAAGGCAGGGTAAAGGAGAGCAGTACTTC. Translated: CASSSSRQGKGEQYF.

The chain couples TRBV7-3 to TRBJ2-3, with 9 nucleotides matching TRBD2. The CDR3 sequence is 12 residues long. Losses at the gene ends were 6 bases for V and 5 bases for J; bases not matched to a gene: 0. Germline V gives CDR1 SGHTA, CDR2 FQGTGA. The CDR3 region is CASSSGRDTQYF. In nucleotides, the CDR3 is TGTGCCAGCAGTAGCGGGAGAGATACGCAGTATTTT. The full variable domain, in which reference TRBV7-3 and TRBJ2-3 provide the parts outside the CDR3, is GAGVSQTPSNKVTEKGKYVELRCDPISGHTALYWYRQSLGQGPEFLIYFQGTGAADDSGLPNDRFFAVRPEGSVSTLKIQRTERGDSAVYLCASSSGRDTQYFGPGTRLTVL.

The chain carries TRBV7-3 and TRBJ2-7, with D unclear. V dropped 8 bases and J dropped 5 bases, with 13 bases sitting between them. CDR3 size: 12 residues. Germline V gene lookup returns CDR1 SGHTA and CDR2 FQGTGA. The chain's CDR3 is CASYPSEDEQYF. DNA for the CDR3: TGTGCCAGCTACCCCTCAGAGGACGAGCAGTACTTC.

This chain uses TRBV12-3 or TRBV12-4 with TRBJ2-1; TRBD2 aligns across 14 bases. Germline trimming cut 5 bases from V and 12 bases from J; bases unmatched to any gene: 9. This CDR3 spans 15 amino acids. CDR3 amino acids: CASSPLGLAGDGQFF. As DNA, the CDR3 is TGTGCCAGCAGTCCCTTGGGACTAGCGGGGGACGGGCAGTTCTTC.

The CDR3 loop reads CASSEQVSTDTQYF. The CDR3 nucleotides read TGTGCCAGCAGCGAACAGGTCAGCACAGATACGCAGTATTTT. This rearrangement joins TRBV9 to TRBJ2-3; a weak D match, TRBD1 (5 bases). Looked up from germline, CDR1 is SGDLS and CDR2 is YYNGEE. The V and J ends lost 3 bases and 0 bases respectively, with 8 bases between them. This CDR3 region has 14 residues.

V usage is TRBV7-3 and J usage is TRBJ2-3, with 9 bases that match TRBD2. Germline V gene lookup returns CDR1 SGHTA and CDR2 FQGTGA. This CDR3 region has 15 residues. The V gene end was trimmed by 5 bases and the J gene end by 2 bases; junction bases not matched to a gene: 5. The CDR3 loop reads CASSISGSFTDTQYF. The CDR3 DNA sequence: TGTGCCAGCAGCATTAGCGGGAGTTTCACAGATACGCAGTATTTT.

J is TRBJ2-5 and V is TRBV9; D is perhaps TRBD1 (6 bases). The germline V gene encodes CDR1 SGDLS and CDR2 YYNGEE. This CDR3 spans 14 amino acids. V lost 0 bases, J lost 5 bases, and 11 bases lay in between. In nucleotides, the CDR3 is TGTGCCAGCAGCGTAGACCAGGGGCAGGAGACCCAGTACTTC. Translating gives CASSVDQGQETQYF. Using reference TRBV9 and TRBJ2-5 for the parts outside the CDR3, the full variable domain is DSGVTQTPKHLITATGQRVTLRCSPRSGDLSVYWYQQSLDQGLQFLIQYYNGEERAKGNILERFSAQQFPDLHSELNLSSLELGDSALYFCASSVDQGQETQYFGPGTRLLVL.

This clonotype came up a few times. The chain carries TRBV12-3 or TRBV12-4 and TRBJ2-2, with 8 bases lining up with TRBD1. This CDR3 has 17 residues. V gave up 5 bases and J gave up 3 bases; unmatched junction bases: 11. The DNA for the CDR3 is TGTGCCAGCAGTCCAGTTTGGGACAGGAGGTACACCGGGGAGCTGTTTTTT. Its protein is CASSPVWDRRYTGELFF.

This clonotype was detected many times. V usage is TRBV5-1 and J usage is TRBJ1-1; D uncertain. The germline gives CDR1 SGHRS, CDR2 YFSETQ. The CDR3 totals 14 residues. Trimming took off 4 bases at V and 1 base at J, with 11 bases between the two ends. The CDR3 is CASSPMTGNTEAFF. The CDR3 DNA follows: TGCGCCAGCAGCCCGATGACGGGGAACACTGAAGCTTTCTTT.

The chain couples TRBV20-1 to TRBJ2-1; perhaps TRBD2 as D (7 bases). The CDR3 length is 12 residues. Germline V gene lookup returns CDR1 DFQATT and CDR2 SNEGSKA (reference sequence). The V end lost 3 bases, the J end lost 10 bases, and 13 bases lay between the germline ends. The CDR3 region is CSASGGRLEQFF. CDR3 DNA: TGCAGTGCTAGCGGGGGGCGTTTAGAGCAGTTCTTC.

The chain links TRBV29-1 to TRBJ2-2; tentative D call: TRBD2 (7 bases). Looked up from germline, CDR1 is SQVTM and CDR2 is ANQGSEA. The CDR3 sequence is 15 residues long. Trimming cost V 3 bases and J 0 bases, with 11 bases left between them. The CDR3 protein is CSVEAGAANTGELFF. The CDR3 DNA is TGCAGCGTTGAGGCGGGGGCGGCGAACACCGGGGAGCTGTTTTTT.

A few counts support this clonotype. The chain links TRBV7-8 to TRBJ2-1; D call uncertain. Germline V CDR1 and CDR2: SGHVS, FQNEAQ. V gave up 0 bases and J gave up 7 bases, with 7 bases separating them. CDR3 length: 13 residues. CDR3 sequence reads: CASSLARLNEQFF. In DNA, the CDR3 is TGTGCCAGCAGCTTAGCGCGGTTAAATGAGCAGTTCTTC.

This clonotype appeared many times. This sequence joins TRBV6-1 and TRBJ2-6; D call uncertain. The CDR3 is made up of 16 amino acids. Germline V gives CDR1 MNHNS, CDR2 SASEGT. V lost 1 base to trimming and J lost 0 bases, with 7 bases between them. CDR3 DNA sequence: TGTGCCAGCAGTGAAGACGGAGCCTCTGGGGCCAACGTCCTGACTTTC. Protein: CASSEDGASGANVLTF.

This clonotype occurred a few times. CDR3 sequence reads: CASSPPAGEQFF. DNA of the CDR3: TGTGCCAGCTCACCACCGGCAGGGGAGCAGTTCTTC. This chain connects TRBV18 to TRBJ2-1, with D maybe TRBD1 (5 bases). The CDR3 loop spans 12 amino acids. V lost 0 bases to trimming and J lost 10 bases, with 7 bases between them. CDR1 and CDR2 from the germline V gene are KGHSH and LQKENI. Together with reference TRBV18 and TRBJ2-1, the CDR3 gives the full variable domain: NAGVMQNPRHLVRRRGQEARLRCSPMKGHSHVYWYRQLPEEGLKFMVYLQKENIIDESGMPKERFSAEFPKEGPSILRIQQVVRGDSAAYFCASSPPAGEQFFGPGTRLTVL.

The chain employs TRBV12-5 and TRBJ2-5; D unresolved. The V end was cut by 0 bases, the J end by 3 bases, with 2 bases between. The germline CDR1 and CDR2 sequences are LGHNT and FRNRAP. This CDR3 spans 12 amino acids. The CDR3 nucleotides are TGTGCTAGTGGTTTGGTAGAAGAGACCCAGTACTTC. Amino acids: CASGLVEETQYF.

This chain joins TRBV15 and TRBJ2-7; maybe TRBD2 (6 bases). The CDR3 runs 13 residues. Per the germline V gene, CDR1 is LNHNV and CDR2 is YYDKDF (reference sequence). V was clipped by 8 bases and J by 9 bases, with 20 bases between them. The CDR3: CATSRRERPSQYF. The CDR3 DNA sequence: TGTGCCACCTCACGGCGGGAAAGGCCCTCGCAGTACTTC.

V usage is TRBV7-2 and J usage is TRBJ1-1; D is undetermined. Germline-derived CDR1 and CDR2 are SGHTA and FQGNSA. The CDR3 length is 16 residues. Trimming removed 5 bases at V and 5 bases at J, with 21 bases between. The CDR3 region is CASSSPFSGRRTEAFF. For the CDR3, the DNA is TGTGCCAGCAGCAGCCCCTTCTCGGGGAGGAGGACTGAAGCTTTCTTT.